These 26 T cell receptor beta chains originate from one sample sequenced in a study of spatial heterogeneity in lung cancer (dated by TCRdb to 2018 to 2020). Library generation was performed with 5' RACE. The sample was run on a NextSeq 500. In TCRdb, the public reads were trimmed at Q25 with fastp and aligned with MiXCR, with productive beta chains retained. One record per CDR3 amino acid sequence lists the most common genes and DNA. Within this sample are about 70,000 distinct CDR3 sequences, with roughly 9% of them counted one time only. Of the sample, about 2% is held by the ten largest clones. The time point label here, explained by the study, means: blood at routine non-recurrence follow-up after resection. The sequencing used PBMCs, collected at follow-up. The receptor set was obtained from a female donor with early-stage non-small cell lung cancer.

Comments on this clonotype: A much bigger clone sits one base away, suggesting this may be a read error. The chain is built from TRBV5-1 and TRBJ2-5; D may match TRBD1 or TRBD2 (5 bases each). The V gene's germline CDR1 is SGHRS and CDR2 YFSETQ. This CDR3 region has 14 residues. V dropped 5 bases and J dropped 1 base, with 12 bases sitting between them. Here the CDR3 reads CASRGTPSQETQYF. The CDR3 DNA follows: TGCGCCAGCAGGGGGACGCCGTCCCAAGAGACCCAGTACTTC.

This clonotype was counted ten times or more. The chain couples TRBV11-2 to TRBJ2-5; tentative D call: TRBD1 (5 bases). The CDR3 contains 14 residues. Trimming removed 2 bases at V and 2 bases at J, with 9 bases between. Germline CDR1 reads SGHAT; CDR2 reads FQNNGV. CDR3 DNA: TGTGCCAGCAGCTTATCCAGGGCGCAAGAGACCCAGTACTTC. This sequence encodes CASSLSRAQETQYF. Drawing the rest from reference TRBV11-2 and TRBJ2-5, the complete variable domain is EAGVAQSPRYKIIEKRQSVAFWCNPISGHATLYWYQQILGQGPKLLIQFQNNGVVDDSQLPKDRFSAERLKGVDSTLKIQPAKLEDSAVYLCASSLSRAQETQYFGPGTRLLVL.

This clonotype has just a few counts. The chain couples TRBV2 to TRBJ1-1; D unresolved. The CDR3 is made up of 15 amino acids. From germline, CDR1 is SNHLY and CDR2 FYNNEI. The V gene lost 8 bases and the J gene lost 0 bases, with 16 bases spanning the gap. The CDR3 sequence: CASSLGQLLNTEAFF. The CDR3, as DNA: TGTGCCAGCTCGTTAGGGCAGCTCCTGAACACTGAAGCTTTCTTT.

Notes on this clonotype: A much bigger clone sits one base away, suggesting this may be a read error. The chain combines TRBV6-5 with TRBJ2-1, with D uncertain. Germline assignment: CDR1 MNHEY and CDR2 SVGAGI. The CDR3 has 14 residues. The CDR3 region is CVSTKSSSYNEQFF. As DNA, the CDR3 is TGTGTCAGCACCAAATCTAGCTCCTACAATGAGCAGTTCTTC.

The table lists this clonotype with many counts. The chain links TRBV19 to TRBJ2-1; no reliable D call. CDR1 is LNHDA, CDR2 SQIVND, per germline (reference sequence). V lost 6 bases and J lost 6, with 9 bases in between. The CDR3 extends over 12 amino acids. The DNA of the CDR3 is TGTGCCAGTAGGACCCCGCGCAATGAGCAGTTCTTC. This codes for CASRTPRNEQFF.

This clonotype appeared a few times. This chain links TRBV4-1 with TRBJ2-7; TRBD1 is a possible D gene (6 bases). The CDR3 length is 14 residues. CDR1 MGHRA and CDR2 YSYEKL come from the germline V gene. The V and J ends lost 4 bases and 2 bases respectively, with 12 bases between them. Here the CDR3 reads CASSPIGQTYEQYF. In DNA form, the CDR3 reads TGCGCCAGCAGCCCGATAGGACAGACCTACGAGCAGTACTTC.

This clonotype was observed at least ten times. The V call is TRBV18, the J call TRBJ2-6; D unclear. Germline CDR1 reads KGHSH; CDR2 reads LQKENI. The CDR3 covers 15 residues. With 5 bases removed from V and 2 bases from J, the gap between germline ends came to 10 bases. DNA of the CDR3: TGTGCCAGCTCAAAAACGGATCCTGGGGCCAACGTCCTGACTTTC. This encodes CASSKTDPGANVLTF. The full variable domain, with the rest looked up from reference TRBV18 and TRBJ2-6, is NAGVMQNPRHLVRRRGQEARLRCSPMKGHSHVYWYRQLPEEGLKFMVYLQKENIIDESGMPKERFSAEFPKEGPSILRIQQVVRGDSAAYFCASSKTDPGANVLTFGAGSRLTVL.

This sequence joins TRBV19 and TRBJ1-5; no clear D. This CDR3 is built from 13 residues. Germline loops: CDR1 LNHDA, CDR2 SQIVND (reference sequence). Trimming removed 7 bases at V and 5 bases at J, with 12 bases between. The CDR3 reads CASKGWGDQPQHF. CDR3 in DNA: TGTGCCAGTAAGGGCTGGGGTGATCAGCCCCAGCATTTT.

In this sample, this clonotype turned up many times. The V call is TRBV29-1, the J call TRBJ2-5; TRBD2 aligns across 7 bases. The CDR3 is 14 amino acids. The J segment lost 7 bases and the V segment lost 2 bases, leaving 10 bases of the junction unmatched. Per germline, CDR1 SQVTM and CDR2 ANQGSEA. The CDR3 here is CSVELQAGVTTQYF. The CDR3 nucleotides read TGCAGCGTTGAACTTCAGGCGGGAGTCACGACCCAGTACTTC.

This clonotype occurred many times. The chain recombines TRBV4-1 with TRBJ2-1; D not resolved. Germline CDR1 and CDR2: MGHRA and YSYEKL. Between the trimmed V and J ends, which lost 2 bases and 5 bases, there was a span of 10 bases. The CDR3 loop spans 14 amino acids. For the CDR3, the DNA is TGCGCCAGCAGCCAACTTGAACGGGACAATGAGCAGTTCTTC. Protein: CASSQLERDNEQFF.

As to this clonotype: A clone one base away is much larger, so this may be a read error. The gene calls are TRBV5-1 and TRBJ2-1; D is unclear. Deletions cut 0 bases from V and 6 bases from J, with 10 bases between. This CDR3 has 14 residues. Looked up from germline, CDR1 is SGHRS and CDR2 is YFSETQ. CDR3 in DNA: TGCGCCAGCAGCTTGGGGCCCATTTGCAATGAGCAGTTCTTC. Translation gives CASSLGPICNEQFF.

Only a few counts were recorded for this clonotype. The chain couples TRBV5-6 to TRBJ2-7; 11 bases are a match to TRBD1. Germline V gives CDR1 SGHDT, CDR2 YYEEEE. The CDR3 is 15 residues long. After removal of 2 bases from V and 1 base from J, the junction contained 2 bases not matched to a gene. The CDR3 DNA is TGTGCCAGCAGCTTCCGGGACAGGGGGTCCTACGAGCAGTACTTC. Its protein product is CASSFRDRGSYEQYF. The variable domain in full, with the rest retrieved from reference TRBV5-6 and TRBJ2-7, is DAGVTQSPTHLIKTRGQQVTLRCSPKSGHDTVSWYQQALGQGPQFIFQYYEEEERQRGNFPDRFSGHQFPNYSSELNVNALLLGDSALYLCASSFRDRGSYEQYFGPGTRLTVT.

The V and J genes are TRBV7-9 and TRBJ2-5; 10 bases match TRBD2. The length of the CDR3 is 16 residues. Germline CDR1 and CDR2: SEHNR and FQNEAQ (reference sequence). Trimming cost V 2 bases and J 2 bases; bases outside gene matches: 5. CDR3 nucleotides: TGTGCCAGCAGCTTATCCCGGACTAGCGGACAAGAGACCCAGTACTTC. Translated, it gives CASSLSRTSGQETQYF. Full variable domain (missing parts from reference TRBV7-9 and TRBJ2-5): DTGVSQNPRHKITKRGQNVTFRCDPISEHNRLYWYRQTLGQGPEFLTYFQNEAQLEKSRLLSDRFSAERPKGSFSTLEIQRTEQGDSAMYLCASSLSRTSGQETQYFGPGTRLLVL.

V usage is TRBV19 and J usage is TRBJ1-5; D ambiguous. CDR1 LNHDA and CDR2 SQIVND come from the germline V gene (reference sequence). The CDR3 is made up of 14 amino acids. V lost 7 bases and J 5 bases, leaving 15 bases between the germline ends. The CDR3 DNA sequence: TGTGCCAGTACCCTCGGGAGGGTTGATCAGCCCCAGCATTTT. This codes for CASTLGRVDQPQHF.

In this sample, this clonotype turned up a few times. DNA of the CDR3: TGCGCCAGCACCTCCACGCCCCGGGCCGGCGGGGGCTACACCTTC. This encodes CASTSTPRAGGGYTF. This chain connects TRBV5-1 to TRBJ1-2; D is ambiguous. V shed 6 bases and J shed 8 bases, with 23 bases lying between them. Germline CDR1 reads SGHRS; CDR2 reads YFSETQ. The CDR3 sequence is 15 residues long.

V is TRBV7-2 and J is TRBJ1-2, with 7 bases aligning to TRBD1. V was clipped by 6 bases and J by 5 bases; unmatched bases: 6. Germline CDR1 and CDR2: SGHTA and FQGNSA. There are 13 residues in the CDR3. The CDR3 region is CASSSSGGYGYTF. The CDR3, as DNA: TGTGCCAGCAGTTCGTCAGGGGGGTATGGCTACACCTTC.

In its sample, this clonotype was seen many times. The chain carries TRBV29-1 and TRBJ1-1, with D tentatively TRBD1 (5 bases). V was trimmed by 3 bases and J by 1 base, leaving 15 bases between them. The CDR3 has 15 residues. Per germline, CDR1 SQVTM and CDR2 ANQGSEA. CDR3 amino acids: CSVDLLQGWNTEAFF. CDR3 DNA sequence: TGCAGCGTTGACCTTTTGCAGGGATGGAACACTGAAGCTTTCTTT.

This clonotype has a count of ten or more. The chain is built from TRBV12-3 or TRBV12-4 and TRBJ2-2; D is unclear. V gave up 6 bases and J gave up 0 bases, with 14 bases separating them. CDR3 length equals 16 residues. The CDR3 DNA reads as TGTGCCAGCAGACCGAATCGAGGAACGAACACCGGGGAGCTGTTTTTT. Translating it yields CASRPNRGTNTGELFF.

This clonotype has more than one count but fewer than ten. This chain joins TRBV14 and TRBJ2-5; D not certain. Germline values: CDR1 SGHDN, CDR2 FVKESK. The CDR3 consists of 13 residues. Trimming took 1 base from V and 3 from J, leaving 6 bases between them. The CDR3 bases are TGTGCCAGCAGCCAAGTGAACGAAGAGACCCAGTACTTC. Amino acid sequence: CASSQVNEETQYF. The entire variable domain, with the rest obtained from reference TRBV14 and TRBJ2-5, is as follows: EAGVTQFPSHSVIEKGQTVTLRCDPISGHDNLYWYRRVMGKEIKFLLHFVKESKQDESGMPNNRFLAERTGGTYSTLKVQPAELEDSGVYFCASSQVNEETQYFGPGTRLLVL.

Sample share makes this clonotype medium-sized. The CDR3 sequence is CASSIGGTPSLYEQYF. In DNA, the CDR3 is TGTGCCAGTAGTATTGGCGGGACACCGAGTTTGTACGAGCAGTACTTC. The chain uses TRBV19 and TRBJ2-7; D is perhaps TRBD1 or TRBD2 (6 bases each). This CDR3 spans 16 amino acids. V shed 3 bases and J shed 4 bases, with 19 bases lying between them. The germline CDR1 and CDR2 sequences are LNHDA and SQIVND (reference sequence).

The sample holds many counts of this clonotype. The rearrangement uses TRBV6-5 and TRBJ1-1; TRBD1 might be the D (5 bases). Looked up from germline, CDR1 is MNHEY and CDR2 is SVGAGI. The CDR3 length is 13 residues. The V end lost 5 bases, the J end lost 5 bases, and 12 bases lay between the germline ends. CDR3: CASSPREWTEAFF. CDR3 DNA: TGTGCCAGCAGTCCCAGGGAGTGGACTGAAGCTTTCTTT.

This clonotype was recorded many times. J is TRBJ2-2 and V is TRBV30; 8 bases match TRBD1. The V segment lost 3 bases and the J segment 4 bases; nucleotides outside the gene matches: 4. The CDR3 totals 14 residues. CDR1 GTSNPN and CDR2 SVGIG come from the germline V gene (reference sequence). CDR3: CAWRGDRSTGELFF. CDR3 DNA sequence: TGTGCCTGGAGGGGGGACAGGAGCACCGGGGAGCTGTTTTTT.

At least ten counts were recorded for this clonotype. The J gene is TRBJ1-1, the V gene TRBV3-1; the D is unclear. Germline V gene lookup returns CDR1 LGHDT and CDR2 YNNKEL (reference sequence). This CDR3 is built from 15 residues. V shed 3 bases and J shed 1 base, with 12 bases lying between them. The CDR3 nucleotides read TGTGCCAGCAGCCACCTCGGAATAACGAACACTGAAGCTTTCTTT. This gives the protein CASSHLGITNTEAFF.

This clonotype was recorded at least ten times. V usage is TRBV11-2 and J usage is TRBJ2-7, with D maybe TRBD2 (5 bases). Trimming took off 5 bases at V and 1 base at J, with 15 bases between the two ends. Germline V lookup: CDR1 SGHAT, CDR2 FQNNGV. This CDR3 region has 15 residues. CDR3 region: CASSPGELLSYEQYF. Written as DNA, the CDR3 is TGTGCCAGCAGCCCCGGGGAGTTACTTTCCTACGAGCAGTACTTC.

This clonotype has a count of ten or more. The chain links TRBV11-2 to TRBJ2-5; D is uncertain. The V gene's germline CDR1 is SGHAT and CDR2 FQNNGV. With 4 bases removed from V and 5 bases from J, the gap between germline ends came to 11 bases. The CDR3 spans 13 residues. CDR3 amino acids: CASSSRGRETQYF. The DNA for the CDR3 is TGTGCCAGCAGCTCCCGCGGTCGTGAGACCCAGTACTTC.

The chain is built from TRBV27 and TRBJ1-5; 9 bases are a match to TRBD1. V was clipped by 6 bases and J by 7 bases; unmatched bases: 7. The CDR3 loop spans 14 amino acids. Germline V CDR1 and CDR2: MNHEY, SMNVEV (reference sequence). The CDR3 DNA reads TGTGCCAGCAGGGGACAGGGCCCAGGGCAGCCCCAGCATTTT. Its translation is CASRGQGPGQPQHF.